The 6 T cell receptor beta chains in this list originate from one sample, sequenced in a study of T cell responses to AZD1222 COVID-19 vaccine. Measured with immunoSEQ multiplex PCR; TCRdb has only the in-frame clones, and not every one. The sample records around 130,000 clones, 91% being singletons. The material was peripheral blood, obtained on day 0 of AZD1222 vaccination. The receptor source for this set is an adult in good health.

This chain joins TRBV27 and TRBJ2-2, with D unresolved. V was trimmed by 2 bases and J by 7 bases, leaving 11 bases between them. Germline-derived CDR1 and CDR2 are MNHEY and SMNVEV (reference sequence). The CDR3 extends over 14 amino acids. CDR3 bases: TGTGCCAGCAGTTTAGGAAATATTAACGGGGAGCTGTTTTTT. Translated, it gives CASSLGNINGELFF.

The chain recombines TRBV5-5 with TRBJ1-6, with 7 nucleotides matching TRBD1. The CDR3 runs 14 residues. Germline loops: CDR1 SGHKS, CDR2 YYEKEE (reference sequence). Trimming took 1 base from V and 8 from J; bases not matched to a gene: 3. CDR3 region: CASSLNRGDSPLHF. In nucleotides, the CDR3 is TGTGCCAGCAGCTTGAACAGGGGTGATTCACCCCTCCACTTT. Supplemented by reference TRBV5-5 and TRBJ1-6, the full variable domain reads DAGVTQSPTHLIKTRGQQVTLRCSPISGHKSVSWYQQVLGQGPQFIFQYYEKEERGRGNFPDRFSARQFPNYSSELNVNALLLGDSALYLCASSLNRGDSPLHFGNGTRLTVT.

The rearrangement links TRBV30 to TRBJ2-1, with unresolved D. The length of the CDR3 is 11 residues. The germline V and J ends were trimmed by 2 bases and 9 bases, with 8 bases remaining between them. From germline, CDR1 is GTSNPN and CDR2 SVGIG (reference sequence). In nucleotides, the CDR3 is TGTGCCTGGAGTACATCACCTGAGCAGTTCTTC. Translation gives CAWSTSPEQFF.

The chain joins TRBV30 to TRBJ2-3, with TRBD2 matching 9 bases. V was clipped by 0 bases and J by 7 bases; unmatched bases: 11. The V gene's germline CDR1 is GTSNPN and CDR2 SVGIG (reference sequence). This CDR3 region has 16 residues. DNA for the CDR3: TGTGCCTGGAGTGTATCGGGACTAGCAGTGGGGTATACGCAGTATTTT. Translating it yields CAWSVSGLAVGYTQYF.

The chain joins TRBV19 to TRBJ1-2; no definite D call. CDR1 is LNHDA, CDR2 SQIVND, per germline (reference sequence). The CDR3 length is 17 residues. V gave up 5 bases and J gave up 10 bases, with 29 bases separating them. CDR3 sequence (DNA): TGTGCCAGTAGTCTTTTCGAAGACTACCTCCAAACGGGTGTCTACACCTTC. This gives the protein CASSLFEDYLQTGVYTF.

The chain combines TRBV28 with TRBJ1-1; weak D call: TRBD1 (6 bases). V gave up 5 bases and J gave up 4 bases, with 11 bases separating them. There are 13 residues in the CDR3. Germline V gene data show CDR1 as MDHEN and CDR2 as SYDVKM. Here the CDR3 reads CASSPGASTEAFF. The DNA of the CDR3 is TGTGCCAGCAGTCCAGGGGCGAGCACTGAAGCTTTCTTT.